This TCR beta chain was observed in a study of cytomegalovirus exposure and HLA in healthy donors. This CDR3 comprises 13 residues. Germline values: CDR1 MGHRA, CDR2 YSYEKL. V was shortened by 3 bases and J by 4 bases, with 7 bases between the two germline ends. This clone was counted a few times. The antigen is not known. Vbeta (60) and Jbeta (13) primers were used in the PCR. This table comes from immunoSEQ multiplex PCR, and its TCRdb copy is limited to in-frame clones, with some not included. Here the sample spans 200,000 to 250,000 clones, around 80% being singletons. Study-wide findings and caveats: Because they were indistinguishable, some V segments, including TRBV6-2 and TRBV6-3, were excluded. Within an earlier analysis, most TCR beta V segments proved productive either about 87% or about 30% of the time. Sequencing artifact likely explains a cluster of highly shared sequence variants.

The TCR was taken from a boy between 2 and 10 years old in good health and CMV-seronegative. The chain links TRBV4-1 to TRBJ1-5; D ambiguous. The sequencing input was PBMCs. CDR3 loop: CASSQTGNQPQHF. As DNA, the CDR3 is TGCGCCAGCAGCCAGACCGGGAATCAGCCCCAGCATTTT.